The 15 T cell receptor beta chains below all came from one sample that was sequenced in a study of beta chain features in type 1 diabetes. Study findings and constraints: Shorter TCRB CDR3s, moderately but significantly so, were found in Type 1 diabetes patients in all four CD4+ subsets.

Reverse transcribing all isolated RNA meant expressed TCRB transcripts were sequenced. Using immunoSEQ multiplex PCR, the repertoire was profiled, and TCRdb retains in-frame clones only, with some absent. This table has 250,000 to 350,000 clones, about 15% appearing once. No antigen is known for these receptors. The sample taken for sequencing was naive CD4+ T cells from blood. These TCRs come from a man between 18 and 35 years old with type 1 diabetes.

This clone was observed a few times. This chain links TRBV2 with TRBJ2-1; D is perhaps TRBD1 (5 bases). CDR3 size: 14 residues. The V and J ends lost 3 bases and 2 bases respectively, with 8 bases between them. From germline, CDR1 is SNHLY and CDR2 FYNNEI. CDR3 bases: TGTGCCAGCAGTGAGCAGGGCCCCTACAATGAGCAGTTCTTC. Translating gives CASSEQGPYNEQFF.

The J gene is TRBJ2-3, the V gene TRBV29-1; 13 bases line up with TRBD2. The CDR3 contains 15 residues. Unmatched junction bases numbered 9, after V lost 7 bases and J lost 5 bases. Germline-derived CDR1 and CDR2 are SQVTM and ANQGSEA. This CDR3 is CSGARTSGRRDTQYF. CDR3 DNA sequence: TGCAGCGGGGCGAGGACTAGCGGGAGAAGAGATACGCAGTATTTT.

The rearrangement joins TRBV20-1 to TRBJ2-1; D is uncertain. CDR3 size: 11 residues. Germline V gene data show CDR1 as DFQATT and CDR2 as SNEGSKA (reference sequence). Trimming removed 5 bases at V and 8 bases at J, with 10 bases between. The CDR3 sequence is CSAGLWDEQFF. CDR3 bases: TGCAGTGCTGGGCTATGGGATGAGCAGTTCTTC.

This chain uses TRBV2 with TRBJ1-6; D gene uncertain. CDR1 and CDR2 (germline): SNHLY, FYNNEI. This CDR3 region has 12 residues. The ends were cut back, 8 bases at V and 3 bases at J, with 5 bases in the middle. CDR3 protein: CASVFYNSPLHF. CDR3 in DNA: TGTGCCAGCGTATTCTATAATTCACCCCTCCACTTT.

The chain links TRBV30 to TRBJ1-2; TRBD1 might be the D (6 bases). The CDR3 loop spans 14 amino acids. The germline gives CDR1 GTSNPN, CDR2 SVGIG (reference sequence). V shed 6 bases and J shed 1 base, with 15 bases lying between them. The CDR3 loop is CACPRTVSNYGYTF. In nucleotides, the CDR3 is TGTGCCTGCCCCCGGACAGTTAGTAACTATGGCTACACCTTC.

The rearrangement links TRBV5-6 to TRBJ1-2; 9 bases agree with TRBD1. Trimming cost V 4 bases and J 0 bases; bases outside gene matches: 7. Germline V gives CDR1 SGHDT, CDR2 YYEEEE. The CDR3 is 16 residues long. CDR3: CASSRTGDRANYGYTF. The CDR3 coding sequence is TGTGCCAGCAGCCGGACAGGGGACCGGGCTAACTATGGCTACACCTTC.

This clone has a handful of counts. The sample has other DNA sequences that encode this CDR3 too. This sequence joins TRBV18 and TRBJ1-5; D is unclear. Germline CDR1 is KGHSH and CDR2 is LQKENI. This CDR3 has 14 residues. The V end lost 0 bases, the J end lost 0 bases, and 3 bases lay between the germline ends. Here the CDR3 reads CASSPPYSNQPQHF. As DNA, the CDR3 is TGTGCCAGCTCACCACCCTATAGCAATCAGCCCCAGCATTTT.

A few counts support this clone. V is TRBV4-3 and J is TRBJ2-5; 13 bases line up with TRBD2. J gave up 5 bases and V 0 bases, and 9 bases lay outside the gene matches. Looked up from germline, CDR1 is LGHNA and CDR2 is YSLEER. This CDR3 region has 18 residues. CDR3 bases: TGCGCCAGCAGCCAAGAACTAGCGGGGGGGCCAGCGATGGAGACCCAGTACTTC. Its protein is CASSQELAGGPAMETQYF.

CDR3 DNA sequence: TGTGCCAGCAGCCAAACTTCATTTAACGAGCAGTACTTC. This sequence encodes CASSQTSFNEQYF. This rearrangement joins TRBV9 to TRBJ2-7; no clear D. CDR1 is SGDLS and CDR2 is YYNGEE in the germline V gene. Trimming took off 4 bases at V and 5 bases at J, with 13 bases between the two ends. This CDR3 comprises 13 residues. Variable domain in full (rest from reference TRBV9 and TRBJ2-7): DSGVTQTPKHLITATGQRVTLRCSPRSGDLSVYWYQQSLDQGLQFLIQYYNGEERAKGNILERFSAQQFPDLHSELNLSSLELGDSALYFCASSQTSFNEQYFGPGTRLTVT.

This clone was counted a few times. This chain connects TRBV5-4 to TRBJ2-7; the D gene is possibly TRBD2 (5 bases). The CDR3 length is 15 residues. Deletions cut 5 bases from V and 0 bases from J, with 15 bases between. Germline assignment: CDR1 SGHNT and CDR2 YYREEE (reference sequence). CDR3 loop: CASSLWTLTSYEQYF. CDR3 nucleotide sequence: TGTGCCAGCAGTTTGTGGACTCTTACCTCCTACGAGCAGTACTTC.

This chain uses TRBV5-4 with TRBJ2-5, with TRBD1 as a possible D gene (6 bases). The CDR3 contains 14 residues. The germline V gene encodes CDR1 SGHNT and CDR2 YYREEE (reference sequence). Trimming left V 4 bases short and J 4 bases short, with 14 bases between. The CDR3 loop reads CASSTRTRGETQYF. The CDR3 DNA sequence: TGTGCCAGCAGCACTAGAACCAGGGGAGAGACCCAGTACTTC. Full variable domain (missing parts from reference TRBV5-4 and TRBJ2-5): ETGVTQSPTHLIKTRGQQVTLRCSSQSGHNTVSWYQQALGQGPQFIFQYYREEENGRGNFPPRFSGLQFPNYSSELNVNALELDDSALYLCASSTRTRGETQYFGPGTRLLVL.

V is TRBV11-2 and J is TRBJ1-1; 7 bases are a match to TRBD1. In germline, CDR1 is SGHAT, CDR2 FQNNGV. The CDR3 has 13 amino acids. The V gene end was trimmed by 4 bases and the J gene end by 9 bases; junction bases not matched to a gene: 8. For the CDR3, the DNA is TGTGCCAGCAGCTCAAGCAGGGGGTTCAAAGCTTTCTTT. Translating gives CASSSSRGFKAFF.

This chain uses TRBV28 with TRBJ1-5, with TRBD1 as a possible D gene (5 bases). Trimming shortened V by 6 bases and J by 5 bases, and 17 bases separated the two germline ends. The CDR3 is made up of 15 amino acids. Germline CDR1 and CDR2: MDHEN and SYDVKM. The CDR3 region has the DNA TGTGCCAGCAGACCAGGGTTTTCGAGGCATCAGCCCCAGCATTTT. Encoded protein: CASRPGFSRHQPQHF.

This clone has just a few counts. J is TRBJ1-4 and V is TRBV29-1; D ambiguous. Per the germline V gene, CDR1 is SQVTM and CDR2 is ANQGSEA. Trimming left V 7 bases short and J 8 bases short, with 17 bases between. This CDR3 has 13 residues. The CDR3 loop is CSAEYGREEKLFF. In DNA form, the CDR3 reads TGCAGCGCCGAGTACGGGAGAGAGGAAAAACTGTTTTTT.

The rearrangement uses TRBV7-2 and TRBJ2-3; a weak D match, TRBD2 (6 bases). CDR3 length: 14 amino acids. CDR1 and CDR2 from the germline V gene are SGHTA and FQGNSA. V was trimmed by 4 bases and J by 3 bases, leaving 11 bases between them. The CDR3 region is CASSSGGETDTQYF. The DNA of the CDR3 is TGTGCCAGCAGCTCCGGCGGGGAGACAGATACGCAGTATTTT. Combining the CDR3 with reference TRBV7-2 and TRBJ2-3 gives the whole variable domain GAGVSQSPSNKVTEKGKDVELRCDPISGHTALYWYRQSLGQGLEFLIYFQGNSAPDKSGLPSDRFSAERTGGSVSTLTIQRTQQEDSAVYLCASSSGGETDTQYFGPGTRLTVL.